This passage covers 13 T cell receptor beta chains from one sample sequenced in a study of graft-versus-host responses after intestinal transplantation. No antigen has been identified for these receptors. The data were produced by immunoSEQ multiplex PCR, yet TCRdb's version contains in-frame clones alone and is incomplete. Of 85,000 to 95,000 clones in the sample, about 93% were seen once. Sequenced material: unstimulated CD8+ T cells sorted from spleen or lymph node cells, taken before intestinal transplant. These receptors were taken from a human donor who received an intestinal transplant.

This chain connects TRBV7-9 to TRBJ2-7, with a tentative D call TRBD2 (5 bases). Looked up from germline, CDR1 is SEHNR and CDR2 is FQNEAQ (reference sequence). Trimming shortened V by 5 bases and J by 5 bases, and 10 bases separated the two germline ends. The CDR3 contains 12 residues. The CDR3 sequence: CASSAFGNEQYF. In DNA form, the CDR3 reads TGTGCCAGCAGCGCCTTCGGGAACGAGCAGTACTTC.

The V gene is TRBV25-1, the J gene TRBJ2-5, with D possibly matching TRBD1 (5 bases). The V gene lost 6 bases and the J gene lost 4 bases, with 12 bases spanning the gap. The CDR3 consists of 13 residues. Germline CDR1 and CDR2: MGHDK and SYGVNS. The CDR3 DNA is TGTGCCAGCAGGGACACTGGACGAGAGACCCAGTACTTC. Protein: CASRDTGRETQYF.

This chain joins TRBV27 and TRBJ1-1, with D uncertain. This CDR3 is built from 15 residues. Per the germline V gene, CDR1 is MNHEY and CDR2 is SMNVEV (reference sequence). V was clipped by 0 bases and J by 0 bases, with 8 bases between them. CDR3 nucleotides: TGTGCCAGCAGTTTATCCCAGACACTGAACACTGAAGCTTTCTTT. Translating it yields CASSLSQTLNTEAFF.

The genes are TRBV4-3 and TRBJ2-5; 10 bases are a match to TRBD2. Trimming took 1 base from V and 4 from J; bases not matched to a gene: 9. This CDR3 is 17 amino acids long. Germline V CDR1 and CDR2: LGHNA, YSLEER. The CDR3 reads CASSQGAGLAAGETQYF. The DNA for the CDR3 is TGCGCCAGCAGCCAAGGGGCTGGACTAGCGGCAGGAGAGACCCAGTACTTC.

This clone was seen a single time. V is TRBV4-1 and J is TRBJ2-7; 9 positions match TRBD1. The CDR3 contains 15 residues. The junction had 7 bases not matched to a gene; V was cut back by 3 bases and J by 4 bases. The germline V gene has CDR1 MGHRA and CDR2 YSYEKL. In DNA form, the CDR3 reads TGCGCCAGCAGCCAGCCGGACAGGGGTTTGTACGAGCAGTACTTC. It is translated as CASSQPDRGLYEQYF.

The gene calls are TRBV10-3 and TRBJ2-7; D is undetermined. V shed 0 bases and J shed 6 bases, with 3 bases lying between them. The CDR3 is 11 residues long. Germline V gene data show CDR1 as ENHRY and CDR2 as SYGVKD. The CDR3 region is CAISESGEQYF. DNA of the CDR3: TGTGCCATCAGTGAGTCCGGCGAGCAGTACTTC.

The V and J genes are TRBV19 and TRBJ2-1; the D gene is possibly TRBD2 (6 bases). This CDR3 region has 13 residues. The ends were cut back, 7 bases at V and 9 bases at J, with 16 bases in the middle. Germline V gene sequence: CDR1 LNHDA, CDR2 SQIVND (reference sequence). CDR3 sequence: CASMTRGKGEQFF. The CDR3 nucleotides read TGTGCCAGTATGACGCGGGGTAAAGGTGAGCAGTTCTTC.

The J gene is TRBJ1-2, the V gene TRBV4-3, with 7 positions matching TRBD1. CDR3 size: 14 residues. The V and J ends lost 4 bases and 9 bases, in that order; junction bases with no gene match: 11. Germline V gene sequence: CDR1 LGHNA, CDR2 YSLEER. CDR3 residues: CASSRTRDSHRYTF. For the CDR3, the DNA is TGCGCCAGCAGCCGGACTCGGGACAGCCACCGCTACACCTTC.

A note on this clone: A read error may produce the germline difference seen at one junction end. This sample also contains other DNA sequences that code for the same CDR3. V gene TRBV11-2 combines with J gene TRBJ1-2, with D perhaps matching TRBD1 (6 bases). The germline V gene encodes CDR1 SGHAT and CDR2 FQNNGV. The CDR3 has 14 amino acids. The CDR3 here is CASSPPDSPYGYTF. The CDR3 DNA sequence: TGCGCCAGCAGCCCTCCGGACAGTCCCTATGGCTACACCTTC.

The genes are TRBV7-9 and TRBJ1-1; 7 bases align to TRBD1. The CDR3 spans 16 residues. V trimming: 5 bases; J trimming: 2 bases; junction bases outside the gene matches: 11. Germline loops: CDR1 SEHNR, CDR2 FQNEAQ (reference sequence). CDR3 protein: CASSKTYDRANTEAFF. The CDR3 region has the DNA TGTGCCAGCAGCAAAACCTATGACAGGGCAAACACTGAAGCTTTCTTT.

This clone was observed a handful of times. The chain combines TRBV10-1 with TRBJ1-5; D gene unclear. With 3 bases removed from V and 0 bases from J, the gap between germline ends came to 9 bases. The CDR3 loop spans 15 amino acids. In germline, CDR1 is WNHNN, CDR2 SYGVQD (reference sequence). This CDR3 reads CASSDHRFSNQPQHF. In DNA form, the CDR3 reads TGCGCCAGCAGTGATCACAGATTTAGCAATCAGCCCCAGCATTTT.

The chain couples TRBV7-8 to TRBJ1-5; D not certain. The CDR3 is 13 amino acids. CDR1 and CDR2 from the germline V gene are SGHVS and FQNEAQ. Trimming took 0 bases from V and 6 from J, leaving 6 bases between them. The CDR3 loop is CASSLAHVQPQHF. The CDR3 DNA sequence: TGTGCCAGCAGCTTAGCCCATGTTCAGCCCCAGCATTTT. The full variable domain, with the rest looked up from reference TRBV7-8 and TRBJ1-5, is GAGVSQSPRYKVAKRGQDVALRCDPISGHVSLFWYQQALGQGPEFLTYFQNEAQLDKSGLPSDRFFAERPEGSVSTLKIQRTQQEDSAVYLCASSLAHVQPQHFGDGTRLSIL.

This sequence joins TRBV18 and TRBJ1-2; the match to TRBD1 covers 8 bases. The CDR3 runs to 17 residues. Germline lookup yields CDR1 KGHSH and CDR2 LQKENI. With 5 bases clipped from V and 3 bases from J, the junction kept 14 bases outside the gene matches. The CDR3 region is CASSLTDRDTIHYGYTF. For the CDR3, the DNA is TGTGCCAGCTCATTAACGGACAGGGATACTATTCACTATGGCTACACCTTC.